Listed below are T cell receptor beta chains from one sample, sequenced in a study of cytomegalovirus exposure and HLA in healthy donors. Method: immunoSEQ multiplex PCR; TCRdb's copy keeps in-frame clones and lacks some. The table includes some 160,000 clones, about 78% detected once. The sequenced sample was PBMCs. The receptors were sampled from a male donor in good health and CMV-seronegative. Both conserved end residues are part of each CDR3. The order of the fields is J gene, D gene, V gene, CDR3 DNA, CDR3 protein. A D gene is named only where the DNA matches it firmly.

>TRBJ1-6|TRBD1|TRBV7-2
TGTGCCAGCAGCTTAGACCGACAGGGGAGAGGTAGTAATTCACCCCTCCACTTT
CASSLDRQGRGSNSPLHF
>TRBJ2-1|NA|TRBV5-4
TGTGCCAGCAGCTTGGGGTACGGGAAGAGGACCTACAATGAGCAGTTCTTC
CASSLGYGKRTYNEQFF
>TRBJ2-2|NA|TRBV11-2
TGTGCCAGCAGACCTCAGGGTGGGGAGCTGTTTTTT
CASRPQGGELFF
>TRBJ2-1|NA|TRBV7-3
TGTGCCAGCAGCTCCACTCCCCAAGAGGGAGTCAATGAGCAGTTCTTC
CASSSTPQEGVNEQFF
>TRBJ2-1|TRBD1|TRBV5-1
TGCGCCAGCAGCTTACTACCCGGACAGGCCCCATTGAATGAGCAGTTCTTC
CASSLLPGQAPLNEQFF
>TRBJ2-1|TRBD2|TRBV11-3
TGTGCCAGCAGCAAACAGCGGGAGGGGCAGTTCTTC
CASSKQREGQFF
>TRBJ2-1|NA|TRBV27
TGTGCCAGCAGTTTAGGGAGTCGCCCCTACAATGAGCAGTTCTTC
CASSLGSRPYNEQFF
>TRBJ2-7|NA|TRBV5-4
TGTGCCAGCAGCTTGAGAGGGTCCTACGAGCAGTACTTC
CASSLRGSYEQYF
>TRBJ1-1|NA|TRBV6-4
TGTGCCAGCAGTGTAAGCCTCCAAACCGAAGCTTTCTTT
CASSVSLQTEAFF
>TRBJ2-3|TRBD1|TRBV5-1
TGCGCCAGCAGAGGACAGGGGGCAGATACGCAGTATTTT
CASRGQGADTQYF
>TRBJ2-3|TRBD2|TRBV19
TGTGCCAGTAGTTTCACTAGCGGGGGGGCGGGAGATACGCAGTATTTT
CASSFTSGGAGDTQYF
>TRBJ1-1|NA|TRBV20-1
TGCAGTGCCCAAGGCGGGGGGCAGGCTTTCTTT
CSAQGGGQAFF
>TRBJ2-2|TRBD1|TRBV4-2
TGTGCCAGCAGCCTCTCCCGGGACAGGTACACCGGGGAGCTGTTTTTT
CASSLSRDRYTGELFF
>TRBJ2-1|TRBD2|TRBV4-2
TGTGCCAGCAGCCAATCTAGCGGGGGGAACAATGAGCAGTTCTTC
CASSQSSGGNNEQFF
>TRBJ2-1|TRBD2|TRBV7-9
TGTGCCAGCAGCTTAAGCGGGAGTCGGGGTGAGCAGTTCTTC
CASSLSGSRGEQFF